These 23 T cell receptor beta chains share one sample of origin, sequenced in a study of vaccination and CD4 T cells after COVID-19. These receptors lack a known antigen. Sample treatment: roughly nine-day PBMC culture with coronavirus spike peptide pools or control peptides (ViraFEST assay). With the Oncomine TCR Beta short-read assay, DNA from cultured CD4+ T cells was sequenced. TCRdb processed the PCR reads anew with MiXCR; each CDR3 protein has one entry. The profile covers about 15,000 distinct CDR3 sequences, with roughly 74% appearing a single time and around 10% taken by the ten largest. The starting material was CD4+ T cells from blood, cultured in vitro, obtained after SARS-CoV-2 vaccination. The receptors here all came from a human donor who received a COVID-19 vaccine.

The chain is built from TRBV20-1 and TRBJ1-5; 9 nucleotides match TRBD1. The V gene's germline CDR1 is DFQATT and CDR2 SNEGSKA (reference sequence). This CDR3 contains 16 residues. The ends lost 0 bases at V and 2 bases at J; junction bases unmatched: 5. The CDR3 protein is CSAREPTGGGNQPQHF. CDR3 nucleotide sequence: TGCAGTGCTAGAGAGCCCACAGGGGGCGGCAATCAGCCCCAGCATTTT.

The genes are TRBV5-6 and TRBJ1-6; D is undetermined. This CDR3 has 11 residues. V was cut by 3 bases and J by 10 bases, with 5 bases left in between. Germline lookup yields CDR1 SGHDT and CDR2 YYEEEE. The CDR3 coding sequence is TGTGCCAGCAGCTCAAGGTCACCCCTCCACTTT. Translated: CASSSRSPLHF.

V is TRBV6-1 and J is TRBJ1-5; D is ambiguous. V lost 8 bases, J lost 4 bases, and 18 bases lay in between. The CDR3 extends over 15 amino acids. Germline V gives CDR1 MNHNS, CDR2 SASEGT. The CDR3 loop reads CASLQRGSPNQPQHF. CDR3 coding DNA: TGTGCCAGCCTACAACGAGGTTCACCTAATCAGCCCCAGCATTTT.

This rearrangement joins TRBV20-1 to TRBJ1-5; the D gene is possibly TRBD1 (5 bases). V was cut by 3 bases and J by 4 bases, with 13 bases left in between. Germline V gene data show CDR1 as DFQATT and CDR2 as SNEGSKA (reference sequence). CDR3 length: 14 amino acids. The CDR3 reads CSASPGALNQPQHF. CDR3 nucleotides: TGCAGTGCTAGCCCTGGGGCCCTTAATCAGCCCCAGCATTTT.

This clonotype was picked up a small number of times. V is TRBV5-4 and J is TRBJ2-3; weak D call: TRBD2 (6 bases). V lost 0 bases and J lost 6, with 14 bases in between. Germline V gene lookup returns CDR1 SGHNT and CDR2 YYREEE (reference sequence). The CDR3 loop spans 15 amino acids. The CDR3: CASSLVAGSGDTQYF. The DNA of the CDR3 is TGTGCCAGCAGCTTGGTAGCAGGGAGCGGGGATACGCAGTATTTT. Using reference TRBV5-4 and TRBJ2-3 for the parts outside the CDR3, the full variable domain is ETGVTQSPTHLIKTRGQQVTLRCSSQSGHNTVSWYQQALGQGPQFIFQYYREEENGRGNFPPRFSGLQFPNYSSELNVNALELDDSALYLCASSLVAGSGDTQYFGPGTRLTVL.

V usage is TRBV19 and J usage is TRBJ1-6; no firm D call. Germline CDR1 and CDR2: LNHDA and SQIVND (reference sequence). Between the trimmed V and J ends, which lost 3 bases and 10 bases, there was a span of 7 bases. This CDR3 spans 12 amino acids. The CDR3 region is CASSIEDSPLHF. The CDR3, as DNA: TGTGCCAGTAGTATTGAGGACTCACCCCTCCACTTT.

The V gene is TRBV29-1, the J gene TRBJ2-2, with TRBD1 matching 8 bases. Germline-derived CDR1 and CDR2 are SQVTM and ANQGSEA. CDR3 size: 14 residues. Losses at the gene ends were 4 bases for V and 4 bases for J; bases not matched to a gene: 5. The CDR3 DNA is TGCAGCGTTGGGACAGGGTCGGGCACCGGGGAGCTGTTTTTT. It is translated as CSVGTGSGTGELFF.

This clonotype occurred a few times. The V and J genes are TRBV7-8 and TRBJ2-5; D possibly uses TRBD1 or TRBD2 (5 bases each). The CDR3 runs to 14 residues. CDR1 is SGHVS and CDR2 is FQNEAQ in the germline V gene. Trimming removed 3 bases at V and 5 bases at J, with 13 bases between. CDR3 amino acids: CASSFRGPGETQYF. DNA for the CDR3: TGTGCCAGCAGCTTCCGGGGACCTGGGGAGACCCAGTACTTC.

V usage is TRBV20-1 and J usage is TRBJ2-5; D gene ambiguous. V dropped 0 bases and J dropped 7 bases, with 18 bases sitting between them. Germline-derived CDR1 and CDR2 are DFQATT and SNEGSKA (reference sequence). The CDR3 is made up of 15 amino acids. The CDR3 loop reads CSARDQLQPLWTQYF. The DNA for the CDR3 is TGCAGTGCTAGAGATCAGCTACAGCCGCTTTGGACCCAGTACTTC.

This clonotype came up once. A read error may produce the germline difference seen at one junction end. V is TRBV2 and J is TRBJ1-6; TRBD1 agrees at 7 bases. CDR1 and CDR2 (germline): SNHLY, FYNNEI. The CDR3 is made up of 12 amino acids. The CDR3 sequence is CASNRGNSPLRF. The DNA of the CDR3 is TGTGCCAGCAACAGGGGCAATTCACCCCTCCGCTTT. Looking up the rest from reference TRBV2 and TRBJ1-6 gives the full variable domain: EPEVTQTPSHQVTQMGQEVILRCVPISNHLYFYWYRQILGQKVEFLVSFYNNEISEKSEIFDDQFSVERPDGSNFTLKIRSTKLEDSAMYFCASNRGNSPLRFGNGTRLTVT.

The rearrangement uses TRBV11-2 and TRBJ1-3; D unclear. Germline CDR1 is SGHAT and CDR2 is FQNNGV. This CDR3 comprises 15 residues. Trimming removed 3 bases from V and 4 bases from J, with 13 bases in between. The CDR3 protein is CASSLTRNFGNTIYF. In DNA, the CDR3 is TGTGCCAGCAGCTTGACCAGGAACTTCGGAAACACCATATATTTT.

The J gene is TRBJ2-2, the V gene TRBV6-4; 7 bases align to TRBD2. The J segment lost 6 bases and the V segment lost 0 bases, leaving 4 bases of the junction unmatched. The germline V gene has CDR1 MRHNA and CDR2 SNTAGT. The CDR3 sequence is 15 residues long. In DNA form, the CDR3 reads TGTGCCAGCAGTGACTCGGCGGGGGATCCCGGGGAGCTGTTTTTT. Amino acids: CASSDSAGDPGELFF.

The chain employs TRBV20-1 and TRBJ1-2, with TRBD1 as a possible D gene (6 bases). CDR1 and CDR2 from the germline V gene are DFQATT and SNEGSKA (reference sequence). V was cut by 1 base and J by 4 bases, with 19 bases left in between. CDR3 length: 16 amino acids. The CDR3 spells CSARVGSMGATYGYTF. CDR3 sequence (DNA): TGCAGTGCTAGAGTAGGGTCAATGGGGGCTACCTATGGCTACACCTTC.

The chain couples TRBV12-3 or TRBV12-4 to TRBJ2-3, with D unclear. The CDR3 is made up of 15 amino acids. Between the trimmed V and J ends, which lost 4 bases and 6 bases, there was a span of 17 bases. The CDR3 nucleotides are TGTGCCAGCAGTTCCCGGCCCGGAGCCACGGATACGCAGTATTTT. Translating it yields CASSSRPGATDTQYF.

The V gene is TRBV19, the J gene TRBJ1-2; D is possibly TRBD1 (5 bases). Germline V lookup: CDR1 LNHDA, CDR2 SQIVND (reference sequence). CDR3 length equals 17 residues. The V gene lost 3 bases and the J gene lost 0 bases, with 17 bases spanning the gap. DNA for the CDR3: TGTGCCAGTAGTATCGGGCAGGGCGATGTAGCTAACTATGGCTACACCTTC. Its protein is CASSIGQGDVANYGYTF.

The chain couples TRBV6-1 to TRBJ2-2; 9 bases map to TRBD2. CDR1 is MNHNS, CDR2 SASEGT, per germline. V trimming: 2 bases; J trimming: 1 base; junction bases outside the gene matches: 11. The CDR3 is 19 amino acids. CDR3 in DNA: TGTGCCAGCAGTGAAACCCCATTTAGCGGGGGCTTGAACACCGGGGAGCTGTTTTTT. Amino acid sequence: CASSETPFSGGLNTGELFF.

This clonotype is classed as medium-sized (0.01 to 0.1%). V and J are TRBV7-6 and TRBJ1-1; 9 nucleotides agree with TRBD1. CDR1 and CDR2 (germline): SGHVS, FNYEAQ. J gave up 4 bases and V 5 bases, and 11 bases lay outside the gene matches. This CDR3 region has 16 residues. The chain's CDR3 is CASSRIRTGETTEAFF. DNA for the CDR3: TGTGCCAGCAGCCGGATCCGGACAGGGGAGACCACTGAAGCTTTCTTT.

This clonotype was found a few times. The rearrangement links TRBV27 to TRBJ2-3, with D hard to call. V lost 2 bases, J lost 6 bases, and 12 bases lay in between. The CDR3 consists of 14 residues. From germline, CDR1 is MNHEY and CDR2 SMNVEV (reference sequence). The CDR3, as DNA: TGTGCCAGCAGTTTAAATAGTCCGGGTGATACGCAGTATTTT. This encodes CASSLNSPGDTQYF.

This clonotype was counted a few times. This chain uses TRBV5-1 with TRBJ1-2, with a possible D match to TRBD1 (5 bases). Germline CDR1 reads SGHRS; CDR2 reads YFSETQ. CDR3 length equals 14 residues. The V and J ends lost 7 bases and 4 bases respectively, with 17 bases between them. In DNA form, the CDR3 reads TGCGCCAGCCCTTTCAAGGGACCGATCTATGGCTACACCTTC. It codes for CASPFKGPIYGYTF.

The chain combines TRBV24-1 with TRBJ2-1; 8 bases are a match to TRBD1. Germline trimming cut 3 bases from V and 7 bases from J; bases unmatched to any gene: 7. CDR3 length: 15 amino acids. Germline-derived CDR1 and CDR2 are KGHDR and SFDVKD. Here the CDR3 reads CATSDEDRVFNEQFF. The CDR3 bases are TGTGCCACCAGTGATGAGGACAGGGTGTTTAATGAGCAGTTCTTC.

This chain joins TRBV2 and TRBJ1-2, with D possibly being TRBD1 (5 bases). The CDR3 spans 13 residues. Germline assignment: CDR1 SNHLY and CDR2 FYNNEI. The V and J ends lost 4 bases and 4 bases respectively, with 10 bases between them. CDR3 residues: CASSVRQLYGYTF. CDR3 nucleotides: TGTGCCAGCAGTGTGAGACAGCTCTATGGCTACACCTTC.

The chain recombines TRBV12-3 or TRBV12-4 with TRBJ1-1, with TRBD1 matching 7 bases. The length of the CDR3 is 14 residues. The V and J ends lost 2 bases and 7 bases, in that order; junction bases with no gene match: 7. CDR3 nucleotides: TGTGCCAGCAGTTTACGACAGGGTTCGTTTGAAGCTTTCTTT. It translates to CASSLRQGSFEAFF.

The V call is TRBV4-2, the J call TRBJ2-7, with D unclear. The CDR3 spans 16 residues. Looked up from germline, CDR1 is LGHNA and CDR2 is YNFKEQ. Trimming removed 4 bases at V and 2 bases at J, with 18 bases between. The CDR3 DNA reads TGTGCCAGCAGCCCAAACCCGGTGTCGGGTGCCTACGAGCAGTACTTC. This sequence encodes CASSPNPVSGAYEQYF.